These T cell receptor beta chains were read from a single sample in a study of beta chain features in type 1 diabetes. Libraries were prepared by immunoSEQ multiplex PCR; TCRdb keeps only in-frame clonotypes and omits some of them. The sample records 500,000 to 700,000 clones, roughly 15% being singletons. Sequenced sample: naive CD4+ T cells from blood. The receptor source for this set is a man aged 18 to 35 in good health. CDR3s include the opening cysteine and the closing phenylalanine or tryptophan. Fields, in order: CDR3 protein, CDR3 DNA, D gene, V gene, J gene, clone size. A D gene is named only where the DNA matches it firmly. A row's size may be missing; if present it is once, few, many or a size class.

CASSSSGGLEQYF	TGTGCCAGCAGCTCCAGTGGAGGGCTCGAGCAGTACTTC	.	TRBV7-2	TRBJ2-7	.
CASSQRGLAGAGRAGSSYNEQFF	TGCGCCAGCAGTCAGCGTGGTCTAGCGGGAGCCGGACGTGCAGGTAGCTCCTACAATGAGCAGTTCTTC	TRBD2	TRBV23-1	TRBJ2-1	few
CASRPRREDTEAFF	TGTGCCAGCAGGCCGAGAAGGGAGGACACTGAAGCTTTCTTT	.	TRBV5-4	TRBJ1-1	.
CASSDRGGILNTEAFF	TGTGCCAGCTCTGACAGGGGCGGTATTCTGAACACTGAAGCTTTCTTT	TRBD1	TRBV7-3	TRBJ1-1	.
CASRSTDTQYF	TGTGCCAGCCGTAGCACAGATACGCAGTATTTT	.	TRBV27	TRBJ2-3	few
CASSQDIPRAGRRTDTQYF	TGTGCCAGCAGCCAAGATATCCCCAGGGCGGGACGGAGGACAGATACGCAGTATTTT	.	TRBV4-2	TRBJ2-3	.
CASGGPRYNEQFF	TGTGCTAGTGGAGGCCCCAGGTACAATGAGCAGTTCTTC	.	TRBV12-5	TRBJ2-1	many
CASSWGLAGHNEQFF	TGTGCCAGCAGCTGGGGACTAGCGGGGCACAATGAGCAGTTCTTC	TRBD2	TRBV7-8	TRBJ2-1	.
CASSYGYNEQFF	TGTGCCAGCAGTTACGGCTACAATGAGCAGTTCTTC	.	TRBV6-6	TRBJ2-1	few
CSVLLSDTQYF	TGCAGCGTTTTGTTATCAGATACGCAGTATTTT	.	TRBV29-1	TRBJ2-3	.
CASSLLGRGPAYEQYF	TGTGCCAGCAGCCTCCTTGGGCGGGGGCCAGCCTACGAGCAGTACTTC	.	TRBV7-2	TRBJ2-7	few
CASSALRDSSDYEQYF	TGTGCCAGCAGCGCCCTCCGGGACTCCTCAGACTACGAGCAGTACTTC	.	TRBV7-9	TRBJ2-7	few
CASSLRTSAWGFF	TGTGCCAGCAGCTTAAGGACTAGCGCATGGGGGTTCTTC	TRBD2	TRBV7-8	TRBJ2-1	few
CASQAGQETQYF	TGTGCCAGCCAGGCAGGACAAGAGACCCAGTACTTC	.	TRBV7-9	TRBJ2-5	.
CAWSNTGGQPQHF	TGTGCCTGGAGTAACACAGGGGGGCAGCCCCAGCATTTT	TRBD1	TRBV30	TRBJ1-5	few
CAISESGVSEAFF	TGTGCCATCAGTGAGTCGGGGGTTTCTGAAGCTTTCTTT	.	TRBV10-3	TRBJ1-1	.
CASSEGKTSGMIETQYF	TGTGCCAGCAGTGAAGGCAAGACTAGCGGGATGATTGAGACCCAGTACTTC	TRBD2	TRBV6-1	TRBJ2-5	few
CSVEDSTGWGTEAFF	TGCAGCGTTGAAGATTCCACAGGATGGGGAACTGAAGCTTTCTTT	.	TRBV29-1	TRBJ1-1	few
CASSFGTTGLNTEAFF	TGCGCCAGCAGCTTTGGAACGACAGGGCTGAACACTGAAGCTTTCTTT	TRBD1	TRBV5-1	TRBJ1-1	few
CASSLALRTGGNSAKNIQYF	TGCGCCAGCAGCTTGGCGCTTCGAACAGGGGGGAATTCCGCCAAAAACATTCAGTACTTC	TRBD1	TRBV5-1	TRBJ2-4	.
CASSYGGVLNSPLHF	TGTGCCAGCAGCTACGGCGGGGTTTTAAATTCACCCCTCCACTTT	.	TRBV13	TRBJ1-6	few
CASSLSAGGTNEQFF	TGTGCCAGCAGCTTGTCTGCGGGAGGCACAAATGAGCAGTTCTTC	TRBD2	TRBV5-4	TRBJ2-1	few
CASSLHRGIGEQYF	TGTGCCAGCAGCTTACACAGGGGAATCGGAGAGCAGTACTTC	TRBD1	TRBV7-2	TRBJ2-7	.
CASSPGTGGTNEQYF	TGTGCCAGCTCACCCGGGACAGGAGGGACTAATGAGCAGTACTTC	.	TRBV18	TRBJ2-7	.
CASSLDMTSGRSEQYF	TGTGCCAGCAGTCTGGATATGACTAGCGGGAGGAGTGAGCAGTACTTC	TRBD2	TRBV28	TRBJ2-7	few
CASSLGGTDTQYF	TGCGCCAGCAGCTTGGGAGGGACAGATACGCAGTATTTT	.	TRBV5-1	TRBJ2-3	few
CASSPASQPYNEQFF	TGTGCCAGCAGCCCGGCGTCTCAACCTTACAATGAGCAGTTCTTC	.	TRBV28	TRBJ2-1	.
CASSQDPPTSGGETQYF	TGTGCCAGCAGCCAGGATCCCCCCACTAGCGGGGGGGAGACCCAGTACTTC	TRBD2	TRBV4-2	TRBJ2-5	few
CASSEAWGARQNIQYF	TGTGCCAGCAGTGAAGCATGGGGGGCGCGCCAAAACATTCAGTACTTC	.	TRBV2	TRBJ2-4	few
CASSAPGVRFSPTSTDTQYF	TGTGCCAGCAGCGCCCCTGGAGTTAGGTTTTCTCCCACTAGCACAGATACGCAGTATTTT	.	TRBV9	TRBJ2-3	.
CASSDWGGNYGYTF	TGTGCCAGCTCCGATTGGGGAGGGAACTATGGCTACACCTTC	.	TRBV11-2	TRBJ1-2	few
CASTGGSRGTDTQYF	TGTGCCAGCACCGGAGGTAGCCGAGGCACAGATACGCAGTATTTT	.	TRBV6-1	TRBJ2-3	.
CASSVGLSREGGHEQFF	TGTGCCAGCAGCGTAGGCTTGTCGCGGGAGGGTGGGCATGAGCAGTTCTTC	TRBD2	TRBV9	TRBJ2-1	few
CASNGQLSNQPQHF	TGTGCCTCGAATGGACAGCTTAGCAATCAGCCCCAGCATTTT	.	TRBV10-3	TRBJ1-5	few
CASSQRTGLAGTGEQYF	TGCGCCAGCAGCCAGAGAACAGGACTAGCGGGAACTGGCGAGCAGTACTTC	TRBD2	TRBV4-3	TRBJ2-7	.